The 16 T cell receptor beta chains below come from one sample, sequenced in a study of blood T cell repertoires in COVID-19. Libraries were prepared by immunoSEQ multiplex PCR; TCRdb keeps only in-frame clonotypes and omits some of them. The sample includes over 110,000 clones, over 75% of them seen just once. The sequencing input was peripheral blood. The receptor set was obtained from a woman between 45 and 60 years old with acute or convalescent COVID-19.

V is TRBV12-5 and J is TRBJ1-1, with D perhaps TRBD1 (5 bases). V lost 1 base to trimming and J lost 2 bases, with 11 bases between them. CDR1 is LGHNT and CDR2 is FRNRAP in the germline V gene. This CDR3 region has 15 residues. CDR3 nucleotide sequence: TGTGCTAGTGGTTTGGGCGGGACGGGCAACACTGAAGCTTTCTTT. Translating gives CASGLGGTGNTEAFF.

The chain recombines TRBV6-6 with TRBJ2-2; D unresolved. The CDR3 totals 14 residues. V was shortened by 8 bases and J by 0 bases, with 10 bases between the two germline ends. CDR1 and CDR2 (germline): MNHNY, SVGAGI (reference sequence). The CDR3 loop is CASALTANTGELFF. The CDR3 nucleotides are TGTGCCAGCGCCCTGACTGCGAACACCGGGGAGCTGTTTTTT.

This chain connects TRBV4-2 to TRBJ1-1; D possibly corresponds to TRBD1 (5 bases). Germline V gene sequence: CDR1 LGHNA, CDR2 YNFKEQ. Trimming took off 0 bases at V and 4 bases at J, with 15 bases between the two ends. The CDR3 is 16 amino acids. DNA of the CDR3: TGTGCCAGCAGCCAAGATATTGGGGGGGTCGGCACTGAAGCTTTCTTT. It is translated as CASSQDIGGVGTEAFF.

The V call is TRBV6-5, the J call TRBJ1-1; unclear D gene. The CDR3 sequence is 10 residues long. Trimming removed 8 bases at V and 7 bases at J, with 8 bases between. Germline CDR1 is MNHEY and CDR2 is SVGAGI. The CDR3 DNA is TGTGCCAGCGGCGAGGGTGAAGCTTTCTTT. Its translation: CASGEGEAFF.

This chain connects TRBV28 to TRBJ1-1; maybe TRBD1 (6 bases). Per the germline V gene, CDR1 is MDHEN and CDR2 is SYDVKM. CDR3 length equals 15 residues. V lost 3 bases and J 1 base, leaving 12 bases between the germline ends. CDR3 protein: CASSLWGPTNTEAFF. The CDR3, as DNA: TGTGCCAGCAGTTTGTGGGGGCCCACGAACACTGAAGCTTTCTTT.

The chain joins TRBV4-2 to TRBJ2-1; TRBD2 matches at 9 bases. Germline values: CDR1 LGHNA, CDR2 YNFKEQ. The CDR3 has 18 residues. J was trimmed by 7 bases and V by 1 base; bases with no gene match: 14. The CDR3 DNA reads TGTGCCAGCAGCCAAGTCCCGGGTTTGGGTAGCGGGAGAAATGAGCAGTTCTTC. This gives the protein CASSQVPGLGSGRNEQFF.

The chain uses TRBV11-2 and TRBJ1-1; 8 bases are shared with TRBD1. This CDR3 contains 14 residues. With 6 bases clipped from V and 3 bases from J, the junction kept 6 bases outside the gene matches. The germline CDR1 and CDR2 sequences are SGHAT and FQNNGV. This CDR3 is CASSLQGADTEAFF. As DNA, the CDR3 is TGTGCCAGCAGTCTCCAGGGGGCCGACACTGAAGCTTTCTTT.

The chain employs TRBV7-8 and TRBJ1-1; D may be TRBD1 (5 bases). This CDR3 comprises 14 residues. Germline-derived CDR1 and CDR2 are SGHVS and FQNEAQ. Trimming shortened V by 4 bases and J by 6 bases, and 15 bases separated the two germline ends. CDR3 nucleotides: TGTGCCAGCAGCTCTGCCAGGGAGGTCGCTGAAGCTTTCTTT. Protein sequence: CASSSAREVAEAFF.

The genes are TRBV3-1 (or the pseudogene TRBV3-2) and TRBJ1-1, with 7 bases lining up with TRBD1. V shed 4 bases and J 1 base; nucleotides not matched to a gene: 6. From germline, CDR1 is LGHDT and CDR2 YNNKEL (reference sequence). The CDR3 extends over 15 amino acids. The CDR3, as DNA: TGTGCCAGCAGCCTACCGACAGGGCCGAACACTGAAGCTTTCTTT. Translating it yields CASSLPTGPNTEAFF.

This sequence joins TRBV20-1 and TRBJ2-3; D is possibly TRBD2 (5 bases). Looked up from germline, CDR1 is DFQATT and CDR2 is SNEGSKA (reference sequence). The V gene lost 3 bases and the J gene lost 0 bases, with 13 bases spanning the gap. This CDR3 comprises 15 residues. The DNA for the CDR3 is TGCAGTGCTAGTTGGTCTAGCTCGAGCACAGATACGCAGTATTTT. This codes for CSASWSSSSTDTQYF.

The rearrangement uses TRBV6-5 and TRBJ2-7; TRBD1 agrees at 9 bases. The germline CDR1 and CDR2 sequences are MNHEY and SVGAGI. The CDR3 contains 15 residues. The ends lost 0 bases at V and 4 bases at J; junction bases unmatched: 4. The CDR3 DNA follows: TGTGCCAGCAGTTACTCCGGGACAGGGCATTACGAGCAGTACTTC. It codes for CASSYSGTGHYEQYF.

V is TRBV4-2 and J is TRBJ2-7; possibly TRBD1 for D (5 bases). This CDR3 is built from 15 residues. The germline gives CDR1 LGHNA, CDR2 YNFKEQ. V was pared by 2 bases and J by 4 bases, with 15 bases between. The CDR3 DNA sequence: TGTGCCAGCAGCCAAACCCCCGGACACGGATACGAGCAGTACTTC. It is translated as CASSQTPGHGYEQYF.

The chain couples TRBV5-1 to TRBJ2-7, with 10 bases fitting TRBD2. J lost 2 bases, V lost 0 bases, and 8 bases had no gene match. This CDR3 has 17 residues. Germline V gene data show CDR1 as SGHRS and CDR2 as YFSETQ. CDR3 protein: CASSLVSQREGTYEQYF. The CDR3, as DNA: TGCGCCAGCAGCTTGGTTTCCCAGCGGGAGGGCACCTACGAGCAGTACTTC.

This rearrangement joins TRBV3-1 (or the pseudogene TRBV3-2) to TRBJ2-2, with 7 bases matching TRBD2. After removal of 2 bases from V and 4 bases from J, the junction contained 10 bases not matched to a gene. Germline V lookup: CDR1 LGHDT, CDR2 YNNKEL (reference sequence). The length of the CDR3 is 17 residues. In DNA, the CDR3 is TGTGCCAGCAGCCAACAACAGACAGCGGGACGCACCGGGGAGCTGTTTTTT. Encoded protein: CASSQQQTAGRTGELFF.

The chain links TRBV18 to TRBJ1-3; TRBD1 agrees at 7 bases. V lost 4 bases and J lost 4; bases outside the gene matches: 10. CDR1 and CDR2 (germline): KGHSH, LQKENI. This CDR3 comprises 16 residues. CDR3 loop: CASSRDSFGLGNTIYF. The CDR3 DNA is TGTGCCAGCTCACGGGACAGCTTCGGACTCGGAAACACCATATATTTT. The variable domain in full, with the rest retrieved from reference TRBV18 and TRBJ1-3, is NAGVMQNPRHLVRRRGQEARLRCSPMKGHSHVYWYRQLPEEGLKFMVYLQKENIIDESGMPKERFSAEFPKEGPSILRIQQVVRGDSAAYFCASSRDSFGLGNTIYFGEGSWLTVV.

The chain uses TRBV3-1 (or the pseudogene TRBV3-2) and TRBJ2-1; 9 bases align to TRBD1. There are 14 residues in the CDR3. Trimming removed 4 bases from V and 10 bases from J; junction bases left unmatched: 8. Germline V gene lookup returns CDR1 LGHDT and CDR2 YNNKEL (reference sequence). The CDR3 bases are TGTGCCAGCAGCCTACCCGGGACAGGGAGCGAGCAGTTCTTC. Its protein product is CASSLPGTGSEQFF.